This section outlines one T cell receptor (beta chain) sequence together with its context. Sequenced by immunoSEQ multiplex PCR; TCRdb stores in-frame clones only, minus some. The data show around 200,000 clones, with roughly 82% seen just once and 5% to 7% held by the top ten. Individuals aged roughly 18 to 95 years were recruited from approximately 22 US areas. Cohort placement rested on clinical history that participants reported themselves. The CDR3 is 13 residues long. V was pared by 3 bases and J by 7 bases, with 9 bases between. The source of the sample is a study of blood T cell repertoires in COVID-19. Background on the study: COVID-19 samples collected from the United States, Italy and Spain covered acute and convalescent phases.

This receptor was obtained from a man aged 40-49 years with acute COVID-19. V gene TRBV12-3 or TRBV12-4 combines with J gene TRBJ2-2; D call uncertain. The sequencing sample was made of PBMCs or T cells enriched from blood (not recorded which). The CDR3 nucleotides are TGTGCCAGCAGTTTCATCCCCAACGGGGAGCTGTTTTTT. It specifies CASSFIPNGELFF.